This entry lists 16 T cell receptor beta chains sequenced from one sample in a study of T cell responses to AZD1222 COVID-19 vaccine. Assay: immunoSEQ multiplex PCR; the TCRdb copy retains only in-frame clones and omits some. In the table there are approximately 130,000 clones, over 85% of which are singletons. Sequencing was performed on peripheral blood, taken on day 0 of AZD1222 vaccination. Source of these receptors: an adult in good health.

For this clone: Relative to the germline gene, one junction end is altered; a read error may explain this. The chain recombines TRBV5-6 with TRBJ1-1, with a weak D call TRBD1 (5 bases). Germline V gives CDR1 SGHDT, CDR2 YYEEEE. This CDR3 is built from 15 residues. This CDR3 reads CASSFGTGLNTEAFF. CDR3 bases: TGTGCCAGCAGCTTTGGTACAGGATTGAATACTGAAGCTTTCTTT.

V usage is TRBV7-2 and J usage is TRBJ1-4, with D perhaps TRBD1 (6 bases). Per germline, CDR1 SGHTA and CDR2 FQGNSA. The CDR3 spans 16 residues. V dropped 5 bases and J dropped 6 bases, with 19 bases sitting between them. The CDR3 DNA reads TGTGCCAGCAGCCTTACCGCAGGGGCTACTTATGAAAAACTGTTTTTT. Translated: CASSLTAGATYEKLFF.

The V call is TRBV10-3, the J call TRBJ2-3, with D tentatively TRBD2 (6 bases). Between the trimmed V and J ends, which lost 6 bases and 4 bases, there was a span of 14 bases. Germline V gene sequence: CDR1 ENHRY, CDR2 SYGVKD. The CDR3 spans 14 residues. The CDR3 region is CAISRGSPPDTQYF. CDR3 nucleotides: TGTGCCATCAGCCGGGGGAGCCCTCCAGATACGCAGTATTTT.

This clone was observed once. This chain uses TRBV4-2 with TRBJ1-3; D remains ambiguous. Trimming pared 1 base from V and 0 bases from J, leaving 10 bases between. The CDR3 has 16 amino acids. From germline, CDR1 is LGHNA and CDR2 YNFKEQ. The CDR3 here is CASSQVRVSSGNTIYF. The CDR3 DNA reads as TGTGCCAGCAGCCAAGTTCGGGTCAGCTCTGGAAACACCATATATTTT.

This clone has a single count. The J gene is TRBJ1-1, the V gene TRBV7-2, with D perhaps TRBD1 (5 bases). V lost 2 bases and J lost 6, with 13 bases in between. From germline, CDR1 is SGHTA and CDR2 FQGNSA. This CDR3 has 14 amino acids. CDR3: CASSLYGASAEAFF. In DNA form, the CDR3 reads TGTGCCAGCAGCTTATATGGGGCATCGGCTGAAGCTTTCTTT.

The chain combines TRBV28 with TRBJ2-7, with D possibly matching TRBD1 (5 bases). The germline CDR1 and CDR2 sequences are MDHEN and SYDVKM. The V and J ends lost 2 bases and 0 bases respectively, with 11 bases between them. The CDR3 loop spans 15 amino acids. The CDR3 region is CASSLQTASSYEQYF. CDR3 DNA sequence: TGTGCCAGCAGTTTACAGACAGCTAGCTCCTACGAGCAGTACTTC.

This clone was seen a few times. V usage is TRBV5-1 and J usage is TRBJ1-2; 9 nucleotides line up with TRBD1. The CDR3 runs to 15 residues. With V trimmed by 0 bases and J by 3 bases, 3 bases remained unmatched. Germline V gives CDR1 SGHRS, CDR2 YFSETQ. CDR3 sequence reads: CASSLDRGRHYGYTF. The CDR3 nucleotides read TGCGCCAGCAGCTTGGACAGGGGGCGTCACTATGGCTACACCTTC. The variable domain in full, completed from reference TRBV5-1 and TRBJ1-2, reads KAGVTQTPRYLIKTRGQQVTLSCSPISGHRSVSWYQQTPGQGLQFLFEYFSETQRNKGNFPGRFSGRQFSNSRSEMNVSTLELGDSALYLCASSLDRGRHYGYTFGSGTRLTVV.

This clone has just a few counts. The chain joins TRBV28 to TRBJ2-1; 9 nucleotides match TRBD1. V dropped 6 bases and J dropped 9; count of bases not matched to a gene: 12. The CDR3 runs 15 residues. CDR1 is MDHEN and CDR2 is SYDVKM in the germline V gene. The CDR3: CASSSPGQGPAEQFF. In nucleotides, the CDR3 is TGTGCCAGCAGCTCCCCGGGACAGGGTCCAGCTGAGCAGTTCTTC.

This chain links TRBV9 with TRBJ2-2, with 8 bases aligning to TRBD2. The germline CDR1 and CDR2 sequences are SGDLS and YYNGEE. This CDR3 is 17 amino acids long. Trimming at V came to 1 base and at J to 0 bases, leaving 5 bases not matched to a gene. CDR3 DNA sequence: TGTGCCAGCAGCGTACAGCGGGAGAAAGCGAACACCGGGGAGCTGTTTTTT. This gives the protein CASSVQREKANTGELFF.

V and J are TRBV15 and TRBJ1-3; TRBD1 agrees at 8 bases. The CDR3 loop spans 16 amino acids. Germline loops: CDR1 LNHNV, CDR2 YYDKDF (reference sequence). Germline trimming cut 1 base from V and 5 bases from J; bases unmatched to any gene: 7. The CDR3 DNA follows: TGTGCCACCAGCAGAGCTCCGGACAGGGTTAGAAACACCATATATTTT. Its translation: CATSRAPDRVRNTIYF. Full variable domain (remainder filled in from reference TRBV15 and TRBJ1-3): DAMVIQNPRYQVTQFGKPVTLSCSQTLNHNVMYWYQQKSSQAPKLLFHYYDKDFNNEADTPDNFQSRRPNTSFCFLDIRSPGLGDTAMYLCATSRAPDRVRNTIYFGEGSWLTVV.

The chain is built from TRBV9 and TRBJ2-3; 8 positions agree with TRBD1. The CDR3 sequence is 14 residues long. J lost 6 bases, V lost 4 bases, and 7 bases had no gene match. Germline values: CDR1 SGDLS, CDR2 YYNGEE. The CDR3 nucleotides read TGTGCCAGCAGCACCAGGACAGGGAAGGATACGCAGTATTTT. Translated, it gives CASSTRTGKDTQYF.

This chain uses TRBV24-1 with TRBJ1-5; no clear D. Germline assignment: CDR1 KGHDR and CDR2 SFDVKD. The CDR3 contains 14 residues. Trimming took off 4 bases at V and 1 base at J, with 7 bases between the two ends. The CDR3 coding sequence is TGTGCCACCAGTGAGGGTGCGAGCAATCAGCCCCAGCATTTT. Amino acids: CATSEGASNQPQHF.

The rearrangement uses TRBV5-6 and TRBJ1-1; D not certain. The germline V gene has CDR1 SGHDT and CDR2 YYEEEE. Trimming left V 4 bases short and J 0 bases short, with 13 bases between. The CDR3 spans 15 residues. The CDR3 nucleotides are TGTGCCAGCAGCGCCCACAGCTTGATGAACACTGAAGCTTTCTTT. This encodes CASSAHSLMNTEAFF.

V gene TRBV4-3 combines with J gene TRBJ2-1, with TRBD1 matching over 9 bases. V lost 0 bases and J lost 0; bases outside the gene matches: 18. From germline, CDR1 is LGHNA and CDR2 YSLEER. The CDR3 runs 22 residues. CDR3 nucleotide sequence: TGCGCCAGCAGCCAAGATAAACCCTACAGGGGGCGGGTCGGGAGCTCCTACAATGAGCAGTTCTTC. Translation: CASSQDKPYRGRVGSSYNEQFF.

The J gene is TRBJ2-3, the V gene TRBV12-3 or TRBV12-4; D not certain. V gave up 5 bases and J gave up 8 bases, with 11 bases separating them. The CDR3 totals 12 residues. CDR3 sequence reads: CASSLPPGTQYF. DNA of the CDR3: TGTGCCAGCAGTCTGCCCCCAGGTACGCAGTATTTT.

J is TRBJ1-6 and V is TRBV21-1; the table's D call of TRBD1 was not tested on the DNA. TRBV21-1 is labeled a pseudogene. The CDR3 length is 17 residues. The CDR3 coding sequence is TGTGCCAGCAGCTTTGGACAGGGGCCCATTTATAATTCACCCCTCCACTTT. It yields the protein CASSFGQGPIYNSPLHF.